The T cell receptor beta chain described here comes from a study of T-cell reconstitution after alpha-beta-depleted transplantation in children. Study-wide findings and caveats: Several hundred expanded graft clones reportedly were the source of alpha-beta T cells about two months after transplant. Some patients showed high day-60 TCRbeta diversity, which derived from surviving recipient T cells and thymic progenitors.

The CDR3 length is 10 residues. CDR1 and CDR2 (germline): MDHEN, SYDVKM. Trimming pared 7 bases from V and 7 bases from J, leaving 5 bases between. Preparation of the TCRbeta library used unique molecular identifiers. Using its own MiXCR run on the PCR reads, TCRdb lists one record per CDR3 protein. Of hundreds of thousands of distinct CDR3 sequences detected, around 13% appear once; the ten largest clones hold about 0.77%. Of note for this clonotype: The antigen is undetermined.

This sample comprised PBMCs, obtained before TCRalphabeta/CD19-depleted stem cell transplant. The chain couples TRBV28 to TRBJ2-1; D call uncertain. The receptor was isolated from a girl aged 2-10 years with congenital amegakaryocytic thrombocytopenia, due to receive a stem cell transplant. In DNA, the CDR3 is TGTGCCAGCATATCGAATGAGCAGTTCTTC. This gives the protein CASISNEQFF. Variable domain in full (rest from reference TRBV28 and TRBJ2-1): DVKVTQSSRYLVKRTGEKVFLECVQDMDHENMFWYRQDPGLGLRLIYFSYDVKMKEKGDIPEGYSVSREKKERFSLILESASTNQTSMYLCASISNEQFFGPGTRLTVL.